Listed below are T cell receptor beta chains from one sample, sequenced in a study of blood T cell repertoires in COVID-19. The data were produced by immunoSEQ multiplex PCR, yet TCRdb's version contains in-frame clones alone and is incomplete. Of 200,000 to 300,000 clones listed, 85% to 90% are singletons. The material sequenced was peripheral blood. The receptors come from a woman in her thirties or forties with acute or convalescent COVID-19. Each CDR3 is given without its conserved first and last residue. Fields, in order: clone size, V gene, J gene, CDR3 protein. A row's size may be missing; if present it is once, few, many or a size class.

>.|TRBV3-1/TRBV3-2|TRBJ1-4
ASSPRDRIGEKLF
>.|TRBV5-1|TRBJ1-1
ASSLTTVLNTEAF
>.|TRBV18|TRBJ1-2
ASSPRQDDGYT
>.|TRBV4-2|TRBJ2-5
ASSQRGGQGVQETQY
>once|TRBV7-8|TRBJ1-1
ASSLRWRRNTEAF
>.|TRBV18|TRBJ1-3
ASSIEGGPFSGNTIY
>.|TRBV5-1|TRBJ1-2
ASSPGQEIYGYT
>few|TRBV27|TRBJ1-2
ASRPGQVWYGYT
>.|TRBV3-1/TRBV3-2|TRBJ1-5
ASSQSRGWQPQH
>.|TRBV6-5|TRBJ1-2
ASSYPGDGYT
>once|TRBV6-5|TRBJ1-2
ASSNTNYGYT
>.|TRBV2|TRBJ1-2
ASSEFGDSYGYT
>.|TRBV9|TRBJ2-2
ASSRSEGELF
>.|TRBV5-1|TRBJ1-1
ASSSVGGTEAF
>.|TRBV12-5|TRBJ1-6
ASGLVPTRDRNSPLH
>.|TRBV9|TRBJ2-3
ASSLGLAGGPGTQY
>.|TRBV24-1|TRBJ1-2
ATSPQGAANYGYT
>.|TRBV4-1|TRBJ1-2
ASSQDRGGSNYGYT
>.|TRBV6-5|TRBJ1-1
ASSLPGQPEAF
>once|TRBV7-9|TRBJ2-5
ASSSGGRETQY
>once|TRBV5-5|TRBJ1-6
ASNSGRGESSYNSPLH
>.|TRBV6-1|TRBJ1-1
ASSERGQNKAF
>.|TRBV19|TRBJ1-5
ASRRFHRTYNQPQH
>.|TRBV5-8|TRBJ1-1
ASASRGDVRTF
>.|TRBV7-8|TRBJ1-5
ASSLVWTLYSNQPQH
>.|TRBV19|TRBJ2-2
ASTFYRENTGELF
>few|TRBV28|TRBJ1-4
ASSSGVIEKLF
>.|TRBV3-1/TRBV3-2|TRBJ2-2
ASSRRQGAFFGGELF
>.|TRBV6-1|TRBJ1-2
ASSERDRESGYT
>.|TRBV19|TRBJ2-5
ASNAGGIETQY
>.|TRBV28|TRBJ1-1
ASRPGQFYTEAF
>.|TRBV9|TRBJ1-1
ASSVEGAGAWNTEAF
>.|TRBV3-1/TRBV3-2|TRBJ1-1
ASSPHSPTGQEAF
>.|TRBV5-7|TRBJ1-3
ASSLDRVEGNTIY
>.|TRBV4-1|TRBJ2-5
ASSQDRLAGGQETQY
>.|TRBV7-2|TRBJ1-2
ASSLPGLNYGYT
>few|TRBV7-3|TRBJ2-2
ASSLAQGSVTGELF
>once|TRBV5-5|TRBJ1-1
ASSPGGENTEAF
>.|TRBV4-2|TRBJ1-5
ASSQNRVTNQPQH
>.|TRBV19|TRBJ1-4
ASSPDITTNEKLF
>few|TRBV9|TRBJ2-5
ASSVVTGGGETQY
>.|TRBV6-2/TRBV6-3|TRBJ1-2
ASSRHDREDYGYT
>.|TRBV7-2|TRBJ2-2
ASSKQGGGELF
>.|TRBV18|TRBJ1-5
ASSQRQGSQPQH
>.|TRBV7-2|TRBJ2-5
ASARGGAETQY
>once|TRBV21-1|TRBJ1-2
ASSPDQQGLINYGYT
>.|TRBV7-2|TRBJ1-5
ASSLDGTGVQPQH
>.|TRBV6-1|TRBJ2-5
ASSERRGGTYETQY
>.|TRBV5-4|TRBJ2-3
ASSEISTDTQY
>.|TRBV10-3|TRBJ2-1
AISQGQGGNNEQF